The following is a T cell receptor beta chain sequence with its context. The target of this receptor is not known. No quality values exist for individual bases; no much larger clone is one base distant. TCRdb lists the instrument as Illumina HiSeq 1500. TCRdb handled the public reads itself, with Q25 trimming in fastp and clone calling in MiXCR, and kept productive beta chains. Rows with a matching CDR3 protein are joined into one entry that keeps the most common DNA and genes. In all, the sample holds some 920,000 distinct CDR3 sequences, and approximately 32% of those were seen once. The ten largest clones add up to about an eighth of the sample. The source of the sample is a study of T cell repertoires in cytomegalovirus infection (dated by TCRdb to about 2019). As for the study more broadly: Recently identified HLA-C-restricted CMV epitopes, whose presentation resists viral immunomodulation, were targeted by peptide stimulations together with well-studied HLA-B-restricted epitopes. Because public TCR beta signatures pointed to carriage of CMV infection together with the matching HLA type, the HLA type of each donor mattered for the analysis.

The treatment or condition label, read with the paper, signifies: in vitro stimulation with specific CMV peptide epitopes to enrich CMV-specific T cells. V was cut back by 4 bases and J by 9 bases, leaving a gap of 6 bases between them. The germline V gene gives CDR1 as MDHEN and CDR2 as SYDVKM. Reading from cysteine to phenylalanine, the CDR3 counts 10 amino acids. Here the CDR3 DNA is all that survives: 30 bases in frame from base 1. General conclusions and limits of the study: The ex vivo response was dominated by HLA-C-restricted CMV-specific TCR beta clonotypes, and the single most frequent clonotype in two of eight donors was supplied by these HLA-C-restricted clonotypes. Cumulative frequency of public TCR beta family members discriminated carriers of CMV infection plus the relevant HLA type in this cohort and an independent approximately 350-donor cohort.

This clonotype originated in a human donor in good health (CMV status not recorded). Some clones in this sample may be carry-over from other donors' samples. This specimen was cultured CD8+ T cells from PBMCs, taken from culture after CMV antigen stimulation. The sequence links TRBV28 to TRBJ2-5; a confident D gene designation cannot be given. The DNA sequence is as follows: TGTGCCAGCAGTTCTGAGGCCCAGTACTTC. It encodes CASSSEAQYF.